This T cell receptor (beta chain) was recovered during a study of CD8 T cells in ankylosing spondylitis. General study findings and limits: Disease-associated clones were reportedly significantly overrepresented in matched ankylosing spondylitis synovial fluid. There were earlier reports of some motif variants in reactive arthritis synovial fluid and blood.

TCRdb re-called the 5' RACE reads with MiXCR, one entry per CDR3 protein. The sample lists about 320,000 distinct CDR3 sequences; around a tenth were seen once. The table lists this clonotype with many counts. What it binds is unknown. The CDR3 spans 15 residues. V lost 10 bases, J lost 4 bases, and 12 bases stayed unmatched. Germline-derived CDR1 and CDR2 are MNHNS and SASEGT. Material: blood, either unsorted or a sorted T cell fraction (not recorded which). This receptor was identified in a female donor with ankylosing spondylitis or in good health (not recorded which). The chain combines TRBV6-1 with TRBJ2-1; 8 bases line up with TRBD2. CDR3 DNA sequence: TGTGCCACACAAAGGGGGACTAGAACTTACAATGAGCAGTTCTTC. Translating gives CATQRGTRTYNEQFF.